These 13 T cell receptor beta chains were all obtained from the same sample, sequenced in a study of T cell responses to AZD1222 COVID-19 vaccine (dated by TCRdb to 2020 to 2022). The sample's time point label, decoded: about 28 days (+/-7) after the second vaccine dose. The sample's treatment or condition label is to be understood as: meningococcal conjugate vaccine given as trial control. The library was made by the immunoSEQ multiplex PCR assay. TCRdb retrieved this table from immuneACCESS and kept in-frame rearrangements only. Not all clones are present; in checked studies, unresolved V genes account for under half, and no reason is known for the remainder. The sample contains over 200,000 clones, around 94% of them found a single time. The ten top clones hold around 1.7% of the sample. Sequences were derived from peripheral blood, sampled 28 days after the second dose of the MenACWY control vaccine. The receptors originated from an adult who received the MenACWY meningococcal vaccine as a control.

This chain uses TRBV6-5 with TRBJ2-3, with TRBD2 matching 9 bases. The V gene end was trimmed by 2 bases and the J gene end by 1 base; junction bases not matched to a gene: 4. CDR1 is MNHEY and CDR2 is SVGAGI in the germline V gene. The CDR3 spans 16 residues. CDR3 sequence reads: CASSYQGGGGTDTQYF. DNA for the CDR3: TGTGCCAGCAGTTACCAGGGCGGGGGGGGCACAGATACGCAGTATTTT.

J is TRBJ2-1 and V is TRBV7-9, with 12 bases fitting TRBD1. V shed 4 bases and J 6 bases; nucleotides not matched to a gene: 4. CDR3 length: 15 amino acids. Germline V gene lookup returns CDR1 SEHNR and CDR2 FQNEAQ (reference sequence). The CDR3 reads CASSSRDRGLNEQFF. CDR3 DNA: TGTGCCAGCAGCTCCCGGGACAGGGGGCTCAATGAGCAGTTCTTC. The whole variable domain, filled in from reference TRBV7-9 and TRBJ2-1, reads DTGVSQNPRHKITKRGQNVTFRCDPISEHNRLYWYRQTLGQGPEFLTYFQNEAQLEKSRLLSDRFSAERPKGSFSTLEIQRTEQGDSAMYLCASSSRDRGLNEQFFGPGTRLTVL.

For this clone: Other DNA sequences within the sample encode an identical CDR3. The V gene is TRBV5-6, the J gene TRBJ1-5; D is unresolved. V lost 2 bases, J lost 6 bases, and 6 bases lay in between. The CDR3 is 12 amino acids. Germline assignment: CDR1 SGHDT and CDR2 YYEEEE. The CDR3 region is CASSLYGQPQHF. In DNA, the CDR3 is TGTGCCAGCAGCTTATACGGTCAGCCCCAGCATTTT.

The gene calls are TRBV28 and TRBJ2-7; D ambiguous. Germline V CDR1 and CDR2: MDHEN, SYDVKM. V lost 1 base and J 3 bases, leaving 16 bases between the germline ends. The CDR3 loop spans 16 amino acids. CDR3 sequence reads: CASSLSVTRVGYEQYF. Written as DNA, the CDR3 is TGTGCCAGCAGTTTATCGGTTACACGGGTGGGCTACGAGCAGTACTTC.

V is TRBV18 and J is TRBJ1-3; D ambiguous. This CDR3 comprises 16 residues. CDR1 is KGHSH and CDR2 is LQKENI in the germline V gene. V dropped 3 bases and J dropped 0 bases, with 12 bases sitting between them. For the CDR3, the DNA is TGTGCCAGCTCACCGCGGGAGAGGACCTCTGGAAACACCATATATTTT. It yields the protein CASSPRERTSGNTIYF.

This clone was detected a few times. The chain recombines TRBV19 with TRBJ1-2; D remains unclear. This CDR3 contains 13 residues. CDR1 and CDR2 (germline): LNHDA, SQIVND (reference sequence). V was shortened by 5 bases and J by 3 bases, with 10 bases between the two germline ends. CDR3 loop: CASSLISYYGYTF. The CDR3 DNA reads TGTGCCAGTAGTCTTATATCTTACTATGGCTACACCTTC.

The chain is built from TRBV27 and TRBJ1-1; unclear D gene. There are 14 residues in the CDR3. Germline lookup yields CDR1 MNHEY and CDR2 SMNVEV (reference sequence). With 4 bases removed from V and 1 base from J, the gap between germline ends came to 10 bases. CDR3 nucleotide sequence: TGTGCCAGCAGTTCTGGCGGCTGGAACACTGAAGCTTTCTTT. This translates into CASSSGGWNTEAFF.

V is TRBV18 and J is TRBJ2-3, with TRBD1 matching over 7 bases. The germline V gene has CDR1 KGHSH and CDR2 LQKENI. Losses at the gene ends were 5 bases for V and 3 bases for J; bases not matched to a gene: 8. This CDR3 region has 15 residues. This CDR3 is CASSSRQGPTDTQYF. CDR3 DNA: TGTGCCAGCTCATCAAGACAGGGCCCGACAGATACGCAGTATTTT. Combining the CDR3 with reference TRBV18 and TRBJ2-3 gives the whole variable domain NAGVMQNPRHLVRRRGQEARLRCSPMKGHSHVYWYRQLPEEGLKFMVYLQKENIIDESGMPKERFSAEFPKEGPSILRIQQVVRGDSAAYFCASSSRQGPTDTQYFGPGTRLTVL.

The chain joins TRBV7-2 to TRBJ2-7; 10 bases match TRBD2. Germline V gene sequence: CDR1 SGHTA, CDR2 FQGNSA. V shed 2 bases and J 5 bases; nucleotides not matched to a gene: 6. There are 15 residues in the CDR3. This CDR3 reads CASSLPTSGNDEQYF. CDR3 in DNA: TGTGCCAGCAGCTTACCCACTAGCGGGAATGACGAGCAGTACTTC. The full variable domain, in which reference TRBV7-2 and TRBJ2-7 provide the parts outside the CDR3, is GAGVSQSPSNKVTEKGKDVELRCDPISGHTALYWYRQSLGQGLEFLIYFQGNSAPDKSGLPSDRFSAERTGGSVSTLTIQRTQQEDSAVYLCASSLPTSGNDEQYFGPGTRLTVT.

This sequence joins TRBV5-4 and TRBJ2-1; tentative D call: TRBD1 (5 bases). With 5 bases removed from V and 10 bases from J, the gap between germline ends came to 19 bases. The CDR3 runs to 14 residues. Germline lookup yields CDR1 SGHNT and CDR2 YYREEE (reference sequence). The CDR3 bases are TGTGCCAGCAGTTATGATGGGTTCCCAGGGGAGCAGTTCTTC. This translates into CASSYDGFPGEQFF.

The genes are TRBV12-3 or TRBV12-4 and TRBJ2-5; D is unresolved. The ends were cut back, 3 bases at V and 5 bases at J, with 7 bases in the middle. The CDR3 covers 12 residues. The CDR3 protein is CASSFELETQYF. Written as DNA, the CDR3 is TGTGCCAGCAGTTTCGAGCTGGAGACCCAGTACTTC.

The chain couples TRBV3-1 (or the pseudogene TRBV3-2) to TRBJ2-7, with 12 nucleotides matching TRBD2. In germline, CDR1 is LGHDT, CDR2 YNNKEL (reference sequence). Unmatched junction bases numbered 7, after V lost 1 base and J lost 0 bases. The length of the CDR3 is 18 residues. The CDR3 here is CASSQGVQTSGSSYEQYF. The DNA of the CDR3 is TGTGCCAGCAGCCAAGGGGTACAGACTAGCGGGAGCTCCTACGAGCAGTACTTC.

The chain combines TRBV6-5 with TRBJ2-3, with D possibly being TRBD2 (5 bases). This CDR3 comprises 10 residues. V shed 7 bases and J shed 11 bases, with 10 bases lying between them. The germline V gene encodes CDR1 MNHEY and CDR2 SVGAGI. The CDR3 sequence is CASKGERQYF. The CDR3, as DNA: TGTGCCAGCAAGGGAGAACGGCAGTATTTT.